These 2 T cell receptor beta chains originate from one sample sequenced in a study of blood T cells in healthy people across ages. The use of a sample-barcoded 5' primer and a J-beta primer mix characterized a second PCR of roughly 6 to 11 cycles. Each CDR3 protein gets one entry after TCRdb re-called the 5' RACE reads with MiXCR. The sample holds about 1.6 million distinct CDR3 sequences, around 36% seen once. The sequencing input was blood. The origin of the receptors is a woman aged 25 to 39 in good health.

This clonotype turned up a few times. The gene calls are TRBV10-3 and TRBJ2-5, with D possibly TRBD1 on 5 matching bases. Germline V gene sequence: CDR1 ENHRY, CDR2 SYGVKD. The V and J ends lost 2 bases and 1 base respectively, with 8 bases between them. The CDR3 totals 14 residues. The CDR3 nucleotides are TGTGCCATCAGTGAGGGGGCGGTCCAAGAGACCCAGTACTTC. Encoded protein: CAISEGAVQETQYF.

In this sample, this clonotype turned up a few times. The CDR3 DNA reads TGTGCCAGCAGCCTCCGTCCGGGACAGGGGTCTAGCTACACCTTC. Residues: CASSLRPGQGSSYTF. This chain connects TRBV3-1 to TRBJ1-2; 10 nucleotides line up with TRBD1. Losses at the gene ends were 4 bases for V and 9 bases for J; bases not matched to a gene: 11. CDR1 LGHDT and CDR2 YNNKEL come from the germline V gene (reference sequence). This CDR3 contains 15 residues.